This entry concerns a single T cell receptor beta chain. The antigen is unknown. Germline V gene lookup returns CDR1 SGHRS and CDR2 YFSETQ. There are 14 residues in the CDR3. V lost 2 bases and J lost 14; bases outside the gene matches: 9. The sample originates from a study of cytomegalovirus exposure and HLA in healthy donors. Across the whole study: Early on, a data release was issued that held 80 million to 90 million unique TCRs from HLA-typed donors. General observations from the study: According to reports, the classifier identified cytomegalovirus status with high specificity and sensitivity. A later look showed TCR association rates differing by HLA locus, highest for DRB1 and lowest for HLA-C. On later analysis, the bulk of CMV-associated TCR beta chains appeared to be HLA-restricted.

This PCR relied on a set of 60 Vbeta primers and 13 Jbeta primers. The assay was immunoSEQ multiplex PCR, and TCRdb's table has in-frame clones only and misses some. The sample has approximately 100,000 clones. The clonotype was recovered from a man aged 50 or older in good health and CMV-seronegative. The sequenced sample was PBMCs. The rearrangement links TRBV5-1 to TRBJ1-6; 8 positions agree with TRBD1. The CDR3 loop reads CASSFDRGLTALHF. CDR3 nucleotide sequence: TGCGCCAGCAGCTTTGACAGGGGACTTACGGCCCTCCACTTT.